This is a list of T cell receptor beta chains from one sample in a study of OX40 agonist ivuxolimab in advanced cancers. Profiled with immunoSEQ multiplex PCR; TCRdb holds only in-frame clones, not every one. The sample lists about 21,000 clones; approximately 90% were seen once. This material consisted of CD4+ or CD8+ T cells sorted from blood, taken in a trial of the OX40 agonist ivuxolimab. The origin of the receptors is an adult with an advanced solid tumor such as melanoma, head and neck, liver or kidney cancer. Each CDR3 is given without its conserved first and last residue.

TRBJ2-5,TRBV5-1,ASSSGLAGGIQETQY
TRBJ1-2,TRBV19,ASWTGVLPYGYT
TRBJ2-7,TRBV5-6,ASSLTALFYEQY
TRBJ1-1,TRBV2,ASSENPGFSEAF
TRBJ1-5,TRBV7-9,ASSLGDSNQPQH
TRBJ2-7,TRBV11-2,ASRRTYEQY
TRBJ2-5,TRBV5-1,ASSSGTSGEGRETQY
TRBJ1-5,TRBV5-6,ASSLDSSQPQH
TRBJ2-1,TRBV7-3,ASSLVGYNEQF
TRBJ2-1,TRBV7-8,ASSLFGRAGGHEQF